This T cell receptor (beta chain) came from a study of shared clonotypes between healthy human individuals. Study findings and constraints: Represented genetic and exposure-history diversity was restricted by having few donors. Tissue TCR repertoires likely differ from these blood-only repertoires.

This CDR3 has 14 residues. V was shortened by 2 bases and J by 5 bases, with 12 bases between the two germline ends. Looked up from germline, CDR1 is SGHTA and CDR2 is FQGTGA. Genomic DNA of unsorted samples came from some 91 million PBMCs. Comments on this clone: Antigen specificity is unknown.

Measured with immunoSEQ multiplex PCR; TCRdb has only the in-frame clones, and not every one. The sample has more than 400,000 clones; around four fifths are singletons. Material: PBMCs. The V and J genes are TRBV7-3 and TRBJ1-1; D is unclear. This sequence was found in a woman aged 40 to 50 in good health. Some clones in this sample may be carry-over from other donors' samples. The CDR3 is CASSLSGGRTEAFF. DNA for the CDR3: TGTGCCAGCAGCTTATCGGGCGGCCGGACTGAAGCTTTCTTT. Complete variable domain (other parts from reference TRBV7-3 and TRBJ1-1): GAGVSQTPSNKVTEKGKYVELRCDPISGHTALYWYRQSLGQGPEFLIYFQGTGAADDSGLPNDRFFAVRPEGSVSTLKIQRTERGDSAVYLCASSLSGGRTEAFFGQGTRLTVV.